The clone carrying this T cell receptor (beta chain) was found many times. Its antigen is unknown. This sample was included in a study of regulatory T cells in long-lasting Graves disease. Study in general: Over 5 years on antithyroid drugs plus positive TSH receptor antibodies marked Graves' disease as persistent. Findings and caveats of the study: Relative to new patients (approximately 1,000), persistent patients exhibited greater sharing of public clonotypes (approximately 3,000).

Arm-PCR of CDR3 regions and iRepertoire HTBI primers were the basis on which TCR beta libraries were built. TCRdb re-called the multiplex PCR reads through MiXCR, storing one row per CDR3 protein. The sample has almost 350,000 distinct CDR3 sequences; roughly 21% are singletons. Time point described: persistent/refractory GD, antithyroid drugs over 5 years with positive TRAb. Extracted RNA from PBMCs served as the source of the TCR library. An endocrinology department located in Xi'an, China, was where the patients came from. Germline-derived CDR1 and CDR2 are SGDLS and YYNGEE. There are 13 residues in the CDR3. Deletions cut 0 bases from V and 1 base from J, with 4 bases between.

The receptor comes from a female donor with Graves disease. The starting material was peripheral blood mononuclear cells (PBMCs), obtained when the disease was refractory, from a patient treated with antithyroid drugs. V and J are TRBV9 and TRBJ1-1; D uncertain. The CDR3 DNA follows: TGTGCCAGCAGCGTAGGACCGAACACTGAAGCTTTCTTT. Translation: CASSVGPNTEAFF.